This TCR beta chain is drawn from a study of OX40 agonist ivuxolimab in advanced cancers. Regarding the study as a whole: Averaged across samples, CD8+ T cells carried more expanded clones than CD4+ did.

The table lists this clone with a count of one. Its cognate antigen is unknown. Sequencing used immunoSEQ multiplex PCR; TCRdb keeps in-frame clones, though not all of them. The sample records 100,000 or so clones, approximately 93% being singletons. The V end was cut by 2 bases, the J end by 0 bases, with 11 bases between. Germline V gene lookup returns CDR1 SGHTA and CDR2 FQGNSA. This CDR3 is 16 amino acids long. The receptor was derived from an adult with an advanced solid tumor such as melanoma, head and neck, liver or kidney cancer. V usage is TRBV7-2 and J usage is TRBJ1-3; D may be TRBD1 (6 bases). The sequences come from CD4+ or CD8+ T cells sorted from blood, collected in a trial of the OX40 agonist ivuxolimab. For the CDR3, the DNA is TGTGCCAGCAGCTTAAGCCGGACAGTCTCTGGAAACACCATATATTTT. Protein sequence: CASSLSRTVSGNTIYF.